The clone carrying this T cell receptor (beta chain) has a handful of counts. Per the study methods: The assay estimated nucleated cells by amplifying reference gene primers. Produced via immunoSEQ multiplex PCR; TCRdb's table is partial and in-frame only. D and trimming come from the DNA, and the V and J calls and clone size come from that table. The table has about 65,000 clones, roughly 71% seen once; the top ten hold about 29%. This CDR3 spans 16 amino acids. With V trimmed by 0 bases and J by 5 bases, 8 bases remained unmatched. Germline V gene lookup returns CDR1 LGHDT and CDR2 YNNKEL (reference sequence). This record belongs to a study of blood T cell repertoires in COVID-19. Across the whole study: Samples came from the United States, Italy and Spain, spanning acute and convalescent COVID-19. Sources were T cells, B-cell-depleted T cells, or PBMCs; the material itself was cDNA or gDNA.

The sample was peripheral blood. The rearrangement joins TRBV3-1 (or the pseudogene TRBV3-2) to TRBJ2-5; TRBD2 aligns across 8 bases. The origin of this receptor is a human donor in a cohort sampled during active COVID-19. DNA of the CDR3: TGTGCCAGCAGCCAAGATCTACTAGCGGTGGTGGAGACCCAGTACTTC. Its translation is CASSQDLLAVVETQYF.